These T cell receptor beta chains were read from a single sample in a study of tumor-infiltrating lymphocytes in primary liver carcinoma. TCRdb itself ran the multiplex PCR reads through MiXCR, one entry per CDR3 protein. The data show 100,000 or so distinct CDR3 sequences, around 66% seen once. The sequenced sample was liver tumor tissue from sampling region 2. The source is a woman aged 55-69 years with primary liver carcinoma and hepatitis B virus infection. The CDR3 runs from the conserved cysteine through the conserved F or W. The order of the fields is D gene, V gene, J gene, clone size, CDR3 protein, CDR3 DNA. The D gene is left open where the match is weak. The listing skips clone size in some rows; elsewhere it reads once, few, many or a size class.

>TRBD2|TRBV6-1|TRBJ2-7|many
CASRASGMSYEQYF
TGTGCCAGCAGGGCTAGCGGGATGAGCTACGAGCAGTACTTC
>.|TRBV6-1|TRBJ2-3|many
CASRQGGDTDTQYF
TGTGCCAGCAGACAGGGGGGGGACACAGATACGCAGTATTTT
>.|TRBV14|TRBJ2-1|.
CASSRGYGWEKVYNEQFF
TGTGCCAGCAGCCGCGGTTACGGGTGGGAGAAAGTCTACAATGAGCAGTTCTTC
>TRBD1|TRBV12-3/TRBV12-4|TRBJ1-4|.
CASSFRQGLYKKLLF
TGTGCCAGCAGTTTCCGACAGGGGCTGTACAAAAAACTGCTTTTT
>.|TRBV30|TRBJ2-7|.
CAWSVNVKNYEQYF
TGTGCCTGGAGTGTAAATGTCAAGAACTACGAGCAGTACTTC
>TRBD2|TRBV7-9|TRBJ2-1|.
CTSSRLAGGPNEQFF
TGTACCAGCAGCCGACTAGCGGGAGGGCCCAATGAGCAGTTCTTC
>.|TRBV11-2|TRBJ2-7|once
CTSGFNRGTSYQQYF
TGTACCAGCGGCTTTAATCGGGGAACCTCCTACCAGCAGTACTTC
>.|TRBV11-2|TRBJ1-1|few
CVSSLERGRRTFF
TGTGTCAGCAGCTTAGAGCGGGGGCGGCGAACTTTCTTT
>.|TRBV21-1|TRBJ2-7|.
CVSGTGYEQYF
TGTGTTAGCGGCACGGGGTACGAGCAGTACTTC
>.|TRBV6-5|TRBJ1-2|.
CAGSYGWDYGYTF
TGTGCCGGCAGTTACGGGTGGGACTATGGCTACACCTTT
>TRBD2|TRBV11-2|TRBJ2-7|.
CASSAISRLAGGPKEQYF
TGTGCCAGCAGCGCCATTTCCCGACTAGCGGGAGGGCCGAAAGAGCAGTACTTC
>.|TRBV11-2|TRBJ1-1|.
CPSGSKQVEAFF
TGTCCCAGCGGCTCTAAACAGGTTGAAGCTTTCTTT
>.|TRBV28|TRBJ2-7|few
CASSLGPAYEQYF
TGTGCCAGCAGTTTAGGCCCCGCCTACGAGCAGTACTTC
>.|TRBV29-1|TRBJ2-1|.
CSAPRFEGQVFYNEQFF
TGCAGCGCCCCTAGGTTTGAGGGGCAGGTTTTCTACAATGAGCAGTTCTTC
>TRBD2|TRBV11-2|TRBJ2-1|.
CASSLPTSGRNYNEQFF
TGTGCCAGCAGCCTACCGACTAGCGGGAGGAACTACAATGAGCAGTTCTTC
>TRBD1|TRBV12-3/TRBV12-4|TRBJ1-5|.
CASSLCYRGRPQHF
TGTGCCAGCAGTTTATGCTACAGGGGCCGGCCACAGCATTTT
>.|TRBV6-1|TRBJ1-5|.
CASSDLAYSNQPQHF
TGTGCTAGCAGTGATTTGGCCTATAGCAATCAGCCCCAGCATTTT
>.|TRBV30|TRBJ2-5|.
CAWDRTGLQDTQYF
TGTGCCTGGGACAGGACGGGGCTTCAAGATACCCAGTACTTC
>.|TRBV24-1|TRBJ2-7|.
CATSDNPAIGGYEQYF
TGTGCCACCAGTGACAATCCGGCCATAGGGGGCTACGAGCAGTACTTC
>.|TRBV18|TRBJ2-5|many
CASSPRRLEGKETQYF
TGTGCCAGCTCACCACGCCGACTAGAGGGGAAGGAGACCCAGTACTTC
>.|TRBV30|TRBJ1-2|.
CAWSVSRGVRIYGYTF
TGTGCTTGGAGTGTTTCACGGGGAGTCCGCATCTATGGCTACACCTTC
>.|TRBV11-3|TRBJ1-1|.
CASSLVGEYRNTEAPF
TGTGCAAGCAGCTTAGTCGGGGAATACCGGAACACTGAAGCTCCCTTT
>.|TRBV11-1|TRBJ2-7|.
CASSYRPIGALYEQYF
TGTGCCAGCAGCTACAGGCCCATAGGGGCCCTTTACGAGCAGTACTTT
>.|TRBV11-1|TRBJ2-6|.
CASSPGPGDSGANVLTF
TGTGCCAGCAGTCCGGGGCCAGGAGACTCTGGGGCCAACGTCCTGACTTTC